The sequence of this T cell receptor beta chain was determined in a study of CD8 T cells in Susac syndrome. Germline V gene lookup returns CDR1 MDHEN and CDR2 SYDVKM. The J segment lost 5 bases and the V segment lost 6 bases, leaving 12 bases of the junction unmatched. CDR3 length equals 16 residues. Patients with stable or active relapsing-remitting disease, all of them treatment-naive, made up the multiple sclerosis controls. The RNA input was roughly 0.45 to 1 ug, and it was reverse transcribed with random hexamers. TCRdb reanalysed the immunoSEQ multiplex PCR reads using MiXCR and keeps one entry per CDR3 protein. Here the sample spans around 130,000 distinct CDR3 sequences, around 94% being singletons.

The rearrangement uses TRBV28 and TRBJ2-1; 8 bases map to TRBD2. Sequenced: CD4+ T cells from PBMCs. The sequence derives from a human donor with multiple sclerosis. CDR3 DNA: TGTGCCAGCAGGCCCTTACTAGCGGCCAGCGACAATGAGCAGTTCTTC. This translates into CASRPLLAASDNEQFF.